Below are 7 T cell receptor beta chains sequenced from a single sample in a study of cytomegalovirus exposure and HLA in healthy donors. Primers: 60 Vbeta forward and 13 Jbeta reverse. Profiling relied on immunoSEQ multiplex PCR, and the TCRdb table lists in-frame clones only, not all of them. Its listing shows 180,000 or so clones. Sequences were obtained from PBMCs. These receptors were collected from a boy between 10 and 17 years old in good health and CMV-seronegative.

The chain carries TRBV5-5 and TRBJ1-4; D call uncertain. V shed 3 bases and J shed 0 bases, with 12 bases lying between them. The CDR3 spans 16 residues. Per the germline V gene, CDR1 is SGHKS and CDR2 is YYEKEE (reference sequence). CDR3 region: CASSSEPFSTNEKLFF. CDR3 coding DNA: TGTGCCAGCAGCTCCGAGCCATTTTCAACTAATGAAAAACTGTTTTTT.

CDR3 nucleotide sequence: TGCAGCGTTGACCCTAGAACCAATGAGCAGTTCTTC. Its protein product is CSVDPRTNEQFF. This chain joins TRBV29-1 and TRBJ2-1; D uncertain. Trimming removed 3 bases from V and 6 bases from J, with 9 bases in between. Germline CDR1 SQVTM, CDR2 ANQGSEA. The CDR3 totals 12 residues.

The chain combines TRBV4-3 with TRBJ1-1; D ambiguous. Trimming took off 1 base at V and 5 bases at J, with 14 bases between the two ends. CDR1 is LGHNA, CDR2 YSLEER, per germline. This CDR3 region has 15 residues. CDR3 residues: CASSQVGKGRTEAFF. The CDR3 DNA sequence: TGCGCCAGCAGCCAAGTCGGAAAAGGGAGGACTGAAGCTTTCTTT.

The chain links TRBV27 to TRBJ1-4; D is ambiguous. The CDR3 length is 14 residues. Germline V gene lookup returns CDR1 MNHEY and CDR2 SMNVEV (reference sequence). V lost 7 bases and J 5 bases, leaving 14 bases between the germline ends. The CDR3 DNA sequence: TGTGCCAGCACACCGCTGGGCCTAAATGAAAAACTGTTTTTT. Translated: CASTPLGLNEKLFF.

CDR3: CASSLADSYEQYF. The CDR3 DNA is TGTGCCAGCAGTTTAGCCGACAGCTACGAGCAGTACTTC. This rearrangement joins TRBV27 to TRBJ2-7, with D maybe TRBD1 (5 bases). Trimming removed 2 bases at V and 3 bases at J, with 8 bases between. Germline CDR1 MNHEY, CDR2 SMNVEV (reference sequence). This CDR3 spans 13 amino acids.

V usage is TRBV6-1 and J usage is TRBJ2-7; 8 positions match TRBD1. This CDR3 is built from 14 residues. The J segment lost 3 bases and the V segment lost 7 bases, leaving 8 bases of the junction unmatched. The germline V gene encodes CDR1 MNHNS and CDR2 SASEGT. The CDR3 spells CASNTRQGSYEQYF. The CDR3 nucleotides read TGTGCCAGCAATACACGACAGGGGAGCTACGAGCAGTACTTC.

The chain combines TRBV7-2 with TRBJ2-7; TRBD1 might be the D (6 bases). The V gene lost 6 bases and the J gene lost 2 bases, with 11 bases spanning the gap. This CDR3 has 13 amino acids. Germline V lookup: CDR1 SGHTA, CDR2 FQGNSA. DNA for the CDR3: TGTGCCAGCAGGGGGACATATCCCTACGAGCAGTACTTC. Translated: CASRGTYPYEQYF.